The rows below give T cell receptor beta chains drawn from one sample of a study of monozygotic twins with inflammatory bowel disease. TCRdb reprocessed the 5' RACE reads, keeping one entry per CDR3 protein, no DNA. This sample's table reports approximately 380,000 distinct CDR3 sequences. Input material: blood. The receptors were sampled from a human donor with ulcerative colitis or Crohn's disease, or a healthy co-twin of an affected twin (not recorded which). Each CDR3 is given with its conserved first and last residue. The order of the fields is J gene, V gene, CDR3 protein.

j_call: TRBJ2-7
v_call: TRBV5-1
cdr3_aa: CASSLERQSLSYEQYF

j_call: TRBJ2-3
v_call: TRBV6-2/TRBV6-3
cdr3_aa: CASSYSRGRTDTQYF

j_call: TRBJ2-3
v_call: TRBV6-2/TRBV6-3
cdr3_aa: CASSYSLANLDTQYF

j_call: TRBJ2-7
v_call: TRBV6-5
cdr3_aa: CASSYSNQGSYEQYF

j_call: TRBJ2-1
v_call: TRBV27
cdr3_aa: CASRIGIASAYNEQFF

j_call: TRBJ1-3
v_call: TRBV19
cdr3_aa: CASRTDGNTIYF

j_call: TRBJ1-2
v_call: TRBV15
cdr3_aa: CATSRGKGGNYGYTF

j_call: TRBJ2-7
v_call: TRBV9
cdr3_aa: CASSVGSGTGVREQYF

j_call: TRBJ2-3
v_call: TRBV7-2
cdr3_aa: CASQRDRASTDTQYF

j_call: TRBJ2-7
v_call: TRBV5-1
cdr3_aa: CASSSRDLFYEQYF

j_call: TRBJ1-6
v_call: TRBV29-1
cdr3_aa: CSAKQGWDSPLHF

j_call: TRBJ2-3
v_call: TRBV20-1
cdr3_aa: CSASILDAPVRTDTQYF

j_call: TRBJ2-7
v_call: TRBV13
cdr3_aa: CASSLEVGGQPYEQYF

j_call: TRBJ2-7
v_call: TRBV27
cdr3_aa: CASTPGTGGREQYF

j_call: TRBJ1-1
v_call: TRBV18
cdr3_aa: CASSPRTGSVPNTEAFF

j_call: TRBJ1-2
v_call: TRBV6-5
cdr3_aa: CASSYDETNYGYTF

j_call: TRBJ1-1
v_call: TRBV13
cdr3_aa: CASSSNRQGNTEAFF

j_call: TRBJ2-3
v_call: TRBV23-1
cdr3_aa: CASSQSPPGLPFTDTQYF

j_call: TRBJ2-7
v_call: TRBV5-1
cdr3_aa: CASSLNQAGGSYEQYF

j_call: TRBJ2-7
v_call: TRBV29-1
cdr3_aa: CSVSSGTYEQYF

j_call: TRBJ1-5
v_call: TRBV5-6
cdr3_aa: CASSYRDPLYSNQPQHF